Below, 9 T cell receptor beta chains from the same sample are listed, as sequenced in a study of blood T cell repertoires in COVID-19. The table came from immunoSEQ multiplex PCR; TCRdb's copy has only in-frame clones and leaves some out. Of approximately 210,000 clones in the sample, 82% are singletons; the top ten hold over 9.5%. Sequencing input: peripheral blood. Every receptor here comes from a woman aged 35 to 49 with acute or convalescent COVID-19.

V and J are TRBV6-5 and TRBJ1-2; D is possibly TRBD1 (5 bases). The CDR3 loop spans 13 amino acids. Trimming removed 4 bases from V and 6 bases from J, with 12 bases in between. Germline lookup yields CDR1 MNHEY and CDR2 SVGAGI. The CDR3: CASSFSRGDGYTF. CDR3 nucleotides: TGTGCCAGCAGTTTTTCCCGGGGGGATGGCTACACCTTC.

DNA of the CDR3: TGTGCCAGTAGCTGGTCTAGCTTAAACACCGGGGAGCTGTTTTTT. Encoded protein: CASSWSSLNTGELFF. This chain joins TRBV19 and TRBJ2-2; tentative D call: TRBD2 (5 bases). The length of the CDR3 is 15 residues. V was pared by 6 bases and J by 2 bases, with 13 bases between. Germline V lookup: CDR1 LNHDA, CDR2 SQIVND (reference sequence).

The rearrangement links TRBV10-3 to TRBJ1-4; D not resolved. Germline lookup yields CDR1 ENHRY and CDR2 SYGVKD. The V end was cut by 3 bases, the J end by 6 bases, with 11 bases between. This CDR3 has 14 amino acids. The CDR3 loop is CAISDRRTDEKLFF. The CDR3 DNA sequence: TGTGCCATCAGTGATCGGCGGACTGATGAAAAACTGTTTTTT.

The chain recombines TRBV6-2 or TRBV6-3 with TRBJ2-7; possibly TRBD2 for D (6 bases). V dropped 6 bases and J dropped 5 bases, with 11 bases sitting between them. The length of the CDR3 is 12 residues. Germline V gene data show CDR1 as MNHEY and CDR2 as SVGEGT. For the CDR3, the DNA is TGTGCCAGCAGCGTCGCGGGGAACGAGCAGTACTTC. Its protein is CASSVAGNEQYF.

In its sample, this clone was seen once. This chain uses TRBV3-1 (or the pseudogene TRBV3-2) with TRBJ1-4; D gene ambiguous. Germline lookup yields CDR1 LGHDT and CDR2 YNNKEL (reference sequence). The V end was cut by 4 bases, the J end by 1 base, with 13 bases between. The CDR3 runs to 16 residues. The CDR3 sequence is CASSRHLGVTNEKLFF. In nucleotides, the CDR3 is TGTGCCAGCAGCCGACATCTCGGGGTAACTAATGAAAAACTGTTTTTT.

The rearrangement joins TRBV18 to TRBJ2-7; 13 positions agree with TRBD2. The CDR3 has 14 residues. The V gene end was trimmed by 4 bases and the J gene end by 5 bases; junction bases not matched to a gene: 2. Germline lookup yields CDR1 KGHSH and CDR2 LQKENI. CDR3 DNA sequence: TGTGCCAGCTCACGACTAGCGGGAGGACACGAGCAGTACTTC. Translating it yields CASSRLAGGHEQYF.

This clone has only one observation. V and J are TRBV9 and TRBJ1-4; TRBD1 matches 8 bases. Germline V gene lookup returns CDR1 SGDLS and CDR2 YYNGEE. Germline trimming cut 0 bases from V and 5 bases from J; bases unmatched to any gene: 15. CDR3 length equals 19 residues. DNA of the CDR3: TGTGCCAGCAGCGTAGGTTTATTGGGTGGGACAGGTTCGAATGAAAAACTGTTTTTT. This encodes CASSVGLLGGTGSNEKLFF.

The sample holds a few counts of this clone. This sequence joins TRBV30 and TRBJ1-1; D gene uncertain. This CDR3 has 13 residues. V was clipped by 3 bases and J by 5 bases, with 13 bases between them. Germline assignment: CDR1 GTSNPN and CDR2 SVGIG (reference sequence). CDR3 region: CAWREGDPTEAFF. In nucleotides, the CDR3 is TGTGCCTGGAGGGAGGGCGACCCGACTGAAGCTTTCTTT.

In the case of this clone: The same CDR3 is also encoded by other DNA sequences in this sample. J is TRBJ1-2 and V is TRBV6-1; 8 bases are shared with TRBD1. V was pared by 8 bases and J by 5 bases, with 7 bases of the junction left unmatched. The CDR3 is 13 amino acids. Per germline, CDR1 MNHNS and CDR2 SASEGT. As DNA, the CDR3 is TGTGCCAGCTCTAAGACAGGGGAATATGGCTACACCTTC. Its protein is CASSKTGEYGYTF.